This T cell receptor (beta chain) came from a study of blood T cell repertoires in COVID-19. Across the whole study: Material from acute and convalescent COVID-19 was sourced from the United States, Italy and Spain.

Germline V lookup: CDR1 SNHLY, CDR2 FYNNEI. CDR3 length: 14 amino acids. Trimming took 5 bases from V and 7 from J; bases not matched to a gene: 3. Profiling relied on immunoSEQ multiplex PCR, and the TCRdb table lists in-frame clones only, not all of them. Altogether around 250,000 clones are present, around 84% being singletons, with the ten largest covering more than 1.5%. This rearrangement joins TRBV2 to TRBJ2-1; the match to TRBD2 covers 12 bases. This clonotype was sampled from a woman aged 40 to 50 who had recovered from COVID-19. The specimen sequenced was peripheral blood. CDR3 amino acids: CASSRGLAGNEQFF. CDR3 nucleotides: TGTGCCAGCAGTCGGGGACTAGCGGGTAATGAGCAGTTCTTC.